A selection of T cell receptor beta chains follows, all from one sample in a study of blood T cell repertoires in COVID-19. The protocol was immunoSEQ multiplex PCR, while the TCRdb copy is restricted to in-frame clones and leaves out a portion. The profile shows roughly 60,000 clones, 65% to 85% of them singletons. Sample: peripheral blood. The receptors shown here come from a human donor in a cohort sampled during active COVID-19. Each CDR3 is given with its conserved first and last residue. A D gene is named only where the DNA matches it firmly. The size entry is marked missing in some rows and otherwise reads once, few, many or a size class.

>TRBJ1-2|once|TRBD1|TRBV18
TGTGCCAGCTCACCACCCGGGACAGGGCCCAACTATGGCTACACCTTC
CASSPPGTGPNYGYTF
>TRBJ2-5|NA|NA|TRBV2
TGTGCCAGCAGTGGCCAGGGTGGGTTCCAAGAGACCCAGTACTTC
CASSGQGGFQETQYF
>TRBJ2-7|NA|NA|TRBV6-5
TGTGCCAGCAGGCCCAGCATCAGGTACGAGCAGTACTTC
CASRPSIRYEQYF
>TRBJ2-7|NA|TRBD2|TRBV5-1
TGCGCCAGCAGCTTGTTAGGGGACTACTACGAGCAGTACTTC
CASSLLGDYYEQYF
>TRBJ2-3|NA|NA|TRBV24-1
TGTGCGGTAGGGGGAGAGGCAGATACGCAGTATTTT
CAVGGEADTQYF
>TRBJ2-1|NA|TRBD2|TRBV27
TGTGCCAGCAGTTTAAGCGGGGGGGCGGGTGAGCAGTTCTTC
CASSLSGGAGEQFF
>TRBJ2-3|NA|NA|TRBV7-3
TGTGCCAGCAGCTTACGTGGAGCAGGGTCGGCAGATACGCAGTATTTT
CASSLRGAGSADTQYF
>TRBJ1-3|NA|NA|TRBV19
TGTGCCAGTAGTATGGGGGCTTACTACTCTGGAAACACCATATATTTT
CASSMGAYYSGNTIYF
>TRBJ1-5|NA|NA|TRBV5-1
TGCGCCAGCAGCTTGGATGGAGCGGATCAGCCCCAGCATTTT
CASSLDGADQPQHF
>TRBJ2-2|NA|NA|TRBV6-5
TGTGCCAGCAGTTACTCCGGGGGGCGGATCACCGGGGAGCTGTTTTTT
CASSYSGGRITGELFF
>TRBJ1-1|NA|TRBD1|TRBV4-3
TGCGCCAGCAGCCAAATAGGACAGGGGAACACTGAAGCTTTCTTT
CASSQIGQGNTEAFF
>TRBJ2-7|NA|NA|TRBV27
TGTGCCAGCAGTCTATCCAGGGGAGTAGGCTACGAGCAGTACTTC
CASSLSRGVGYEQYF
>TRBJ2-3|NA|TRBD1|TRBV5-1
TGCGCCAGCAGCTTAACAGACAGGGGGGCAGATACGCAGTATTTT
CASSLTDRGADTQYF
>TRBJ1-2|NA|NA|TRBV6-5
TGTGCCAGCAGTCCACAGGGAGATGATGGCTACACCTTC
CASSPQGDDGYTF
>TRBJ1-1|NA|NA|TRBV3-1/TRBV3-2
TGTGCCAGCAGCCATTTAGGACTCACGAACACTGAAGCTTTCTTT
CASSHLGLTNTEAFF
>TRBJ1-6|NA|NA|TRBV30
TGTGCCTGGAGTACCGCAGGGGTGACTTCACCCCTCCACTTT
CAWSTAGVTSPLHF
>TRBJ2-6|NA|NA|TRBV5-4
TGTGCCAGCAGCCCGGGGAACTCTGGGGCCAACGTCCTGACTTTC
CASSPGNSGANVLTF
>TRBJ1-6|NA|NA|TRBV14
TGTGCCAGCAGCCCAAACAGGCTGAATTCACCCCTCCACTTT
CASSPNRLNSPLHF
>TRBJ1-1|few|TRBD1|TRBV3-1/TRBV3-2
TGTGCCAGCAGCATAGGGGGCGTGCAAGCTTTCTTT
CASSIGGVQAFF
>TRBJ2-2|few|TRBD2|TRBV18
TGTGCCAGCTCACCAAAAGCGGGAGACACCGGGGAGCTGTTTTTT
CASSPKAGDTGELFF
>TRBJ2-7|NA|NA|TRBV6-6
TGTGCCAGCAGTTTAAGCCCGTCTGTGTACGAGCAGTACTTC
CASSLSPSVYEQYF
>TRBJ2-2|NA|TRBD1|TRBV14
TGTGCCAGCAGCCACCAGACAGGGCTAAACACCGGGGAGCTGTTTTTT
CASSHQTGLNTGELFF
>TRBJ1-1|NA|NA|TRBV7-9
TGTGCCAGCACCCCGGGGGGCGGGACTGAAGCTTTCTTT
CASTPGGGTEAFF
>TRBJ2-7|few|NA|TRBV5-8
TGTGCCAGCAGCTTGTCTCGGGACTTAGAGCAGTACTTC
CASSLSRDLEQYF
>TRBJ1-2|NA|NA|TRBV7-3
TGTGCCAGCAGCGAAGCCCCCATAGCAGCTGGCTACACCTTC
CASSEAPIAAGYTF
>TRBJ1-1|NA|TRBD1|TRBV3-1/TRBV3-2
TGTGCCAGCAGCCTCAGGGGGATGAACACTGAAGCTTTCTTT
CASSLRGMNTEAFF
>TRBJ1-5|NA|NA|TRBV6-5
TGTGCCAGCAGTCTGCTGGGGGCTCGGCAGCCCCAGCATTTT
CASSLLGARQPQHF
>TRBJ2-1|NA|NA|TRBV5-6
TGTGCCAGCAGCGGACAGTTCAATGAGCAGTTCTTC
CASSGQFNEQFF
>TRBJ1-1|few|NA|TRBV27
TGTGCCAGCAGTTCTATCTACGGGGGCACTGAAGCTTTCTTT
CASSSIYGGTEAFF
>TRBJ1-1|NA|TRBD1|TRBV6-5
TGTGCCAGCAGCGACAGGGGGCGAATAGCTTTCTTT
CASSDRGRIAFF